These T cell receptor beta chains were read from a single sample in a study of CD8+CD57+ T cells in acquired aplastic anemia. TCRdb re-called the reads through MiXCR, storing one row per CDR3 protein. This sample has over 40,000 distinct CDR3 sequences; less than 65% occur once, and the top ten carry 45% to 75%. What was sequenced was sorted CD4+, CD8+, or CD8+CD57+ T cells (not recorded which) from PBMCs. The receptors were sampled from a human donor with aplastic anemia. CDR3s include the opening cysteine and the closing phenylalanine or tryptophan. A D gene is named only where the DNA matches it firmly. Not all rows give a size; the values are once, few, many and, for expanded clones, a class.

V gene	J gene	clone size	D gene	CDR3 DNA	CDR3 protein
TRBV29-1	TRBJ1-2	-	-	TGCAGCGTTGGCAGGGATGGCTACACCTTC	CSVGRDGYTF
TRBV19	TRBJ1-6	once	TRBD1	TGTGCCAGTTCCAAAGACAGGGACGGGAATTCACCCCTCCACTTT	CASSKDRDGNSPLHF
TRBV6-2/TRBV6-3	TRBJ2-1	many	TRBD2	TGTGCCAGCAGTTACCAGACTAGCGGGGGGGCCCATGAGCAGTTCTTC	CASSYQTSGGAHEQFF
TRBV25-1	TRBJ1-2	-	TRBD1	TGTGCCAGCAGTCAAGGGACAGGGTATGGCTACACCTTC	CASSQGTGYGYTF
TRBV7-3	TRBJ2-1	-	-	TGTGCCAGCGGCAGTCCCTTTGGTGAGCAGTTCTTC	CASGSPFGEQFF
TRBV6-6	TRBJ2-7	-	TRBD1	TGTGCCAGCACTGCCGGGACAGAGAGTTACGAGCAGTACTTC	CASTAGTESYEQYF
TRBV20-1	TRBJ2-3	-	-	TGCAGTGCTAGAGATTCAAATACAGATACGCGGTATTTT	CSARDSNTDTRYF
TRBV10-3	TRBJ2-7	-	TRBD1	TGTGCCATCAGCGGGACAGGATCCTACGAGCAGTACTTC	CAISGTGSYEQYF
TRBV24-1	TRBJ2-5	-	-	TGTGCCACCAGTGATCCCCAAGGGGGGCGAGAGACCCAGTACTTC	CATSDPQGGRETQYF
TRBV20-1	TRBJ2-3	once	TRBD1	TGCAGTGCTAGGCTAGGGACAGGGGATACAGATACGCAGTATTTT	CSARLGTGDTDTQYF
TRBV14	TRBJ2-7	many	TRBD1	TGTGCCAGCAGCCAAGAGACAGGGGGCTTCTACGAGCAGTACTTC	CASSQETGGFYEQYF
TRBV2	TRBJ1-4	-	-	TGTGCCAGAAGTGAAGGGCAGGTGTGGAATGAAAAACTGTTTTTT	CARSEGQVWNEKLFF
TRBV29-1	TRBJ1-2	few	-	TGCAGCGTTGAGGGGAAGGCAGCGAACTATGGCTACACCTTC	CSVEGKAANYGYTF
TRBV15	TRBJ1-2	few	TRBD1	TGTGCCACCAGCAGACCTGGACAGGGTTGGGGAGGCTACACCTTC	CATSRPGQGWGGYTF
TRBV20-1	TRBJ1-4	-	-	TGCAGTGCTAGTCTCAGCGTTAATGAAAAACTGTTTTTT	CSASLSVNEKLFF
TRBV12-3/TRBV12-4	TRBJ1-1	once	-	TGTGCCAGCAGTTTCGGGGTTCGGACTGAAGCTTTCTTT	CASSFGVRTEAFF
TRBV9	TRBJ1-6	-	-	TGCGCCAGCAGCTCAATGGGGGGGAATAATTCACCCCTCCACTTT	CASSSMGGNNSPLHF
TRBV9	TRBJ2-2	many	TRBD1	TGTGCCAGCAGGCAGGGGGCAGGCGGGGAGCTGTTTTTT	CASRQGAGGELFF
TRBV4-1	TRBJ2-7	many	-	TGCGCCAGCAGCCAGACCCCAGGGCAGGGCTACGAGCAGTACTTC	CASSQTPGQGYEQYF
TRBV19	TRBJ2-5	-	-	TGTGCCAGTACCCTAACCCAGTACTTC	CASTLTQYF
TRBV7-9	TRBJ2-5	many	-	TGTGCCAGCAGCTTGGAAATGGGACGTTTAGAGACCCAGTACTTC	CASSLEMGRLETQYF
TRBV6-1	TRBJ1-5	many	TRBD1	TGTGCCAGCAGTGAAGATGGGACAGGGTATCAGCCCCAGCATTTT	CASSEDGTGYQPQHF
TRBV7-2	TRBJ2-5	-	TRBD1	TGTGCCAGCAGCAACAGGGGCGGAGAGACCCAGTACTTC	CASSNRGGETQYF